This T cell receptor (beta chain) came from a study of blood T cells in healthy people across ages. Study results and caveats: PBMCs left unsorted prevented a conclusive naive versus antigen-experienced comparison.

Each donor gave roughly 9.2 milliliters of peripheral blood. This clonotype showed up many times. Its antigen is unidentified. It was with a sample-barcoded 5' primer and a J-beta primer mix that a second PCR of roughly 7 to 12 cycles was run. Every cDNA molecule bore a tag from a template-switch adaptor containing 12 random nucleotides. Each CDR3 protein gets one entry after TCRdb re-called the 5' RACE reads with MiXCR. The top ten hold less than 15% of the sample, which has hundreds of thousands of distinct CDR3 sequences, approximately 52% seen once. The receptor's source is a woman at least 80 years old in good health. The sample taken for sequencing was blood.

The DNA for the CDR3 is TGTGCCACCAGTGAGGCGGGGGCTGAGGGAGATACGCAGTATTTT. This sequence encodes CATSEAGAEGDTQYF. The rearrangement links TRBV24-1 to TRBJ2-3, with D possibly matching TRBD2 (7 bases). V lost 4 bases and J lost 5, with 15 bases in between. This CDR3 has 15 amino acids. Germline CDR1 reads KGHDR; CDR2 reads SFDVKD.